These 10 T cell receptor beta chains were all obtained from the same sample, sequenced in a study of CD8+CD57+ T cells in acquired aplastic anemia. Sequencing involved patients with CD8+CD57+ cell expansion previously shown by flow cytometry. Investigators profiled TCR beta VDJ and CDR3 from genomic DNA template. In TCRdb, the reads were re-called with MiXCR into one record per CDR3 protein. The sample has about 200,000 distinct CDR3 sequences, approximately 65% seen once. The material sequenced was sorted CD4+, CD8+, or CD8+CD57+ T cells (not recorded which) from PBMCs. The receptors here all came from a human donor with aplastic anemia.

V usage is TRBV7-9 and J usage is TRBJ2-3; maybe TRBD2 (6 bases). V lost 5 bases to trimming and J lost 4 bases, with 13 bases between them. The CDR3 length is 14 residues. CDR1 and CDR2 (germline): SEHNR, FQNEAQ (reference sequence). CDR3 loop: CASSREWGADTQYF. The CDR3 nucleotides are TGTGCCAGCAGCCGGGAGTGGGGGGCAGATACGCAGTATTTT.

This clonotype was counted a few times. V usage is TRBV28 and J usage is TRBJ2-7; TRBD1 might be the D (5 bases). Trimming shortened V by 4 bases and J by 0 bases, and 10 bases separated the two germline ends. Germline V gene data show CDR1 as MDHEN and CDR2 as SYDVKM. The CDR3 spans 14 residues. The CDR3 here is CASSYGQDSYEQYF. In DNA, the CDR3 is TGTGCCAGCAGTTATGGACAAGACTCCTACGAGCAGTACTTC.

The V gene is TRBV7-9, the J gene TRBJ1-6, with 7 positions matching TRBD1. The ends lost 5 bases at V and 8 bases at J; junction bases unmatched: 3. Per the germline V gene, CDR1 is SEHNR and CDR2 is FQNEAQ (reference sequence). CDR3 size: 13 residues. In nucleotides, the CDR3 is TGTGCCAGCAGCGGAACAGGGGATTCACCCCTCCACTTT. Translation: CASSGTGDSPLHF.

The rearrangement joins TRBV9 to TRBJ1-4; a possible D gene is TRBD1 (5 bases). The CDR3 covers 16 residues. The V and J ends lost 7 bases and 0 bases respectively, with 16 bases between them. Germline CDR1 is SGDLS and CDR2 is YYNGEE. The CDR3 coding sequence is TGTGCCAGCTCCATTGGAGGGGCCGCAACTAATGAAAAACTGTTTTTT. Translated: CASSIGGAATNEKLFF.

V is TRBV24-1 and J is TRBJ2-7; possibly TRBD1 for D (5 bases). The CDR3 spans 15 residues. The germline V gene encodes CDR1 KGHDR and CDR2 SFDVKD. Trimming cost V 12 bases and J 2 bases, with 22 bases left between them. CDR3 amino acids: CASHKPGSDTYEQYF. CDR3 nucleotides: TGTGCCTCTCATAAACCCGGCTCGGACACCTACGAGCAGTACTTC.

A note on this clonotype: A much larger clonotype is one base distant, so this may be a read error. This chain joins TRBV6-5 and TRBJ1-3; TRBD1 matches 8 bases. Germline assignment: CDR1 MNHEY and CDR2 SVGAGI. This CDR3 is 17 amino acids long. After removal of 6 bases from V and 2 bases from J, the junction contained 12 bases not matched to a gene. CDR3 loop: CASSLIRGPIPGNTIYF. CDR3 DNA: TGTGCCAGCAGCCTCATCAGGGGGCCCATCCCTGGAAACACCATATATTTT.

The CDR3: CASSPILGSGEQYF. DNA of the CDR3: TGTGCCAGCAGCCCGATCCTCGGGTCGGGCGAGCAGTACTTC. The V gene is TRBV7-8, the J gene TRBJ2-7; D remains ambiguous. The length of the CDR3 is 14 residues. Germline CDR1 and CDR2: SGHVS and FQNEAQ. Deletions cut 5 bases from V and 6 bases from J, with 17 bases between.

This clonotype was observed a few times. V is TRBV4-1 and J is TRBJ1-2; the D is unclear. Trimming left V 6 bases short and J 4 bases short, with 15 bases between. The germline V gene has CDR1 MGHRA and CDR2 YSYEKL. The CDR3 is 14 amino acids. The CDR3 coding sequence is TGCGCCAGCAGTCCGGGTCCGGGTGCCTATGGCTACACCTTC. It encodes CASSPGPGAYGYTF.

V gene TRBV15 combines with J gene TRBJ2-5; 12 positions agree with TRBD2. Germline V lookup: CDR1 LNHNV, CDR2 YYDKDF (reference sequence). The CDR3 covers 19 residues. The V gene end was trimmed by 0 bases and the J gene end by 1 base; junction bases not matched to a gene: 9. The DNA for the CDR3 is TGTGCCACCAGCAGAGATCTCGCTAGACTAGCGGGAGTCCAAGAGACCCAGTACTTC. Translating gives CATSRDLARLAGVQETQYF.

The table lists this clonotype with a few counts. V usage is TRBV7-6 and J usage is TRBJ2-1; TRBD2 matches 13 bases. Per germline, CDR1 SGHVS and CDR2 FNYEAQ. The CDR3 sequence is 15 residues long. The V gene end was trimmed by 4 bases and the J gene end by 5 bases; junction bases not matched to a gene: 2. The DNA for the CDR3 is TGTGCCAGCAGCTACGGGACTAGCGGGGACAATGAGCAGTTCTTC. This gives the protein CASSYGTSGDNEQFF.